The next 4 T cell receptor beta chains were all read from a single sample in a study of cytomegalovirus exposure and HLA in healthy donors. 13 Jbeta primers and 60 Vbeta primers were used for the PCR. Sequenced by immunoSEQ multiplex PCR; TCRdb stores in-frame clones only, minus some. The data contain about 120,000 clones, around 62% of them singletons. Sequenced sample: PBMCs. These receptors were obtained from a woman aged 40 to 50 in good health and CMV-seropositive.

This clone was recorded once. The V call is TRBV25-1, the J call TRBJ2-2; the D is unclear. The V end was cut by 4 bases, the J end by 1 base, with 4 bases between. The germline V gene has CDR1 MGHDK and CDR2 SYGVNS. CDR3 length equals 13 residues. In DNA, the CDR3 is TGTGCCAGCAGTGGAGGGAACACCGGGGAGCTGTTTTTT. Translating it yields CASSGGNTGELFF.

The rearrangement uses TRBV28 and TRBJ2-2, with D tentatively TRBD2 (5 bases). In germline, CDR1 is MDHEN, CDR2 SYDVKM. The length of the CDR3 is 17 residues. V was pared by 5 bases and J by 0 bases, with 16 bases between. This CDR3 is CASSPPGEGANTGELFF. Here the CDR3 DNA reads TGTGCCAGCAGTCCCCCCGGAGAGGGCGCGAACACCGGGGAGCTGTTTTTT.

The gene calls are TRBV10-3 and TRBJ2-1; tentative D call: TRBD2 (6 bases). Looked up from germline, CDR1 is ENHRY and CDR2 is SYGVKD. This CDR3 comprises 13 residues. Trimming removed 6 bases at V and 1 base at J, with 7 bases between. The CDR3 loop reads CAIRGLSYNEQFF. Written as DNA, the CDR3 is TGTGCCATCAGGGGACTTTCCTACAATGAGCAGTTCTTC.

The chain has TRBV28 and TRBJ2-1, with 7 bases lining up with TRBD1. Looked up from germline, CDR1 is MDHEN and CDR2 is SYDVKM. This CDR3 is 11 amino acids long. Losses at the gene ends were 10 bases for V and 6 bases for J; bases not matched to a gene: 3. The CDR3 coding sequence is TGTGCCATTACAGGGGTCAATGAGCAGTTCTTC. This translates into CAITGVNEQFF.